Listed below are T cell receptor beta chains from one sample, sequenced in a study of blood T cell repertoires in COVID-19. Sequenced by immunoSEQ multiplex PCR; TCRdb stores in-frame clones only, minus some. Of nearly 90,000 clones listed, over 75% are singletons. Sequencing was carried out using peripheral blood. These receptors were obtained from a man aged 80 or over with acute or convalescent COVID-19. Each CDR3 is given with its conserved first and last residue. Fields, in order: D gene, clone size, J gene, CDR3 length, V gene, CDR3 DNA, CDR3 protein. D genes are given only for firm matches. Size is omitted from some rows. Given values are once, few, many or a class for expanded clones.

NA	NA	TRBJ1-2	15	TRBV2	TGTGCCAGCAGTGAAGCGCGGCAGGGGCTTGGAGGCTACACCTTC	CASSEARQGLGGYTF
NA	NA	TRBJ2-7	11	TRBV19	TGTGCCAGTAAAGGGGCAGGCGAGCAGTACTTC	CASKGAGEQYF
TRBD1	NA	TRBJ1-5	16	TRBV19	TGTGCCAGTAGGGAGACCGGGACAGGGGATGTTCAGCCCCAGCATTTT	CASRETGTGDVQPQHF
NA	NA	TRBJ2-7	16	TRBV18	TGTGCCAGCTCACCACCGCCTAGCGCCAGCTCCTACGAGCAGTACTTC	CASSPPPSASSYEQYF
NA	NA	TRBJ1-5	18	TRBV19	TGTGCCAGTAGTATCTCTATTGATTTGGGGGGATTAAGTCAGCCCCAGCATTTT	CASSISIDLGGLSQPQHF
TRBD2	once	TRBJ2-7	16	TRBV11-2	TGTGCCAGCAGTTTCCATGGGGGACTAGCGAGGAACGAGCAGTACTTC	CASSFHGGLARNEQYF
NA	NA	TRBJ2-1	15	TRBV21-1	TGTGCCAGCAGCAGCCGGGACAGTAAGGGCAATGAGCAGTTCTTC	CASSSRDSKGNEQFF
TRBD1	NA	TRBJ1-4	17	TRBV14	TGTGCCAGCAGCCAAGATCGTGGGACAGGGAGATATGAAAAACTGTTTTTT	CASSQDRGTGRYEKLFF
NA	NA	TRBJ2-7	12	TRBV10-3	TGTGCCATCAGTGGGCAGGGGTACGAGCAGTACTTC	CAISGQGYEQYF
NA	NA	TRBJ1-3	15	TRBV3-1/TRBV3-2	TGTGCCAGCTCCCCTAGGGACAACTCTGGAAACACCATATATTTT	CASSPRDNSGNTIYF
TRBD1	once	TRBJ2-1	15	TRBV9	TGTGCCAGCAGCACCGGGACAGGGAACTACAATGAGCAGTTCTTC	CASSTGTGNYNEQFF
TRBD1	NA	TRBJ1-6	21	TRBV30	TGTGCCTGGAGTGTACAAAGGGCACGGGACAGAATGAGGTCCTATAATTCACCCCTCCACTTT	CAWSVQRARDRMRSYNSPLHF
TRBD1	NA	TRBJ2-7	14	TRBV5-4	TGTGCCAGCAGCCCGACAGGGGCCTCCTACGAGCAGTACTTC	CASSPTGASYEQYF
TRBD1	NA	TRBJ1-2	11	TRBV29-1	TGCAGCGTTGACGGACAGGGGGCTCGGACCTTC	CSVDGQGARTF
TRBD1	NA	TRBJ2-7	13	TRBV5-1	TGCGCCAGCAGCATGGGGACAGGGGATTGGAAGTACTTC	CASSMGTGDWKYF
TRBD1	few	TRBJ1-1	15	TRBV11-2	TGTGCCAGCAGCTCTAGGACAGGGAGTGGCACTGAAGCTTTCTTT	CASSSRTGSGTEAFF
NA	NA	TRBJ1-2	13	TRBV14	TGTGCCAGCAGCCAACGGCAGGGTGGCTTCTACACCTTC	CASSQRQGGFYTF
TRBD1	once	TRBJ1-2	14	TRBV19	TGTGCCAGTAGTACCTCGACAGGGCAATATGGCTACACCTTC	CASSTSTGQYGYTF
NA	NA	TRBJ2-7	13	TRBV29-1	TGCAGCGTTGAAAGGGACAACTCCTACGAGCAGTACTTC	CSVERDNSYEQYF
TRBD1	NA	TRBJ2-5	16	TRBV19	TGTGCCAGTAGTATAGTCCTGGGACAGGGGGCAGAGACCCAGTACTTC	CASSIVLGQGAETQYF
NA	NA	TRBJ2-2	11	TRBV30	TGTGCCTGGCAGAACACCGGGGAGCTGTTTTTT	CAWQNTGELFF
NA	NA	TRBJ1-5	14	TRBV6-5	TGTGCCAGCACCCCCGGCGGGAGCAATCAGCCCCAGCATTTT	CASTPGGSNQPQHF
NA	NA	TRBJ1-6	22	TRBV2	TGTGCCAGCAGTGACAGAAACCGCCCAAATTCGAGGGGGGGCTCCTATAATTCACCCCTCCACTTT	CASSDRNRPNSRGGSYNSPLHF
NA	NA	TRBJ1-2	15	TRBV3-1/TRBV3-2	TGTGCCAGCAGCCAAGGGCACCGAACTAACTATGGCTACACCTTC	CASSQGHRTNYGYTF
NA	NA	TRBJ2-2	15	TRBV6-5	TGTGCCAGCAGTTACGGTGGGAGCGGCACCGGGGAGCTGTTTTTT	CASSYGGSGTGELFF
NA	NA	TRBJ1-1	14	TRBV18	TGTGCCAGCTCACCGTTCCAGGGTGGCACTGAAGCTTTCTTT	CASSPFQGGTEAFF
TRBD1	few	TRBJ2-3	16	TRBV5-6	TGTGCCAGCAGCCTCTGGACAGGGGATACACCAGATACGCAGTATTTT	CASSLWTGDTPDTQYF
NA	NA	TRBJ1-2	13	TRBV7-2	TGTGCCAGCAGCTTAGGGACAGCCTATGGCTACACCTTC	CASSLGTAYGYTF
NA	NA	TRBJ2-7	15	TRBV6-4	TGTGCCAGCAGTGACTCGATGACAGCGACCTACGAGCAGTACTTC	CASSDSMTATYEQYF
NA	few	TRBJ1-2	12	TRBV18	TGTGCCAGCTCAGAGGACGGGAATGGCTACACCTTC	CASSEDGNGYTF
NA	NA	TRBJ1-3	16	TRBV4-1	TGCGCCAGCAGCCAGGGGCCAAGCCCCTCTGGAAACACCATATATTTT	CASSQGPSPSGNTIYF
NA	NA	TRBJ1-1	13	TRBV6-5	TGTGCCAGCGGGACCTCGGGGGACACTGAAGCTTTCTTT	CASGTSGDTEAFF
TRBD1	NA	TRBJ2-3	14	TRBV7-9	TGTGCCAGCAGCACAGGACAGGGCCCAGATACGCAGTATTTT	CASSTGQGPDTQYF
TRBD2	NA	TRBJ2-5	15	TRBV15	TGTGCCACCATCCGGAGACTAGCGGGAGGCGAGACCCAGTACTTC	CATIRRLAGGETQYF
TRBD1	NA	TRBJ2-1	15	TRBV14	TGTGCCAGCAGCCTAGGGACAGGAGCCTACAATGAGCAGTTCTTC	CASSLGTGAYNEQFF
TRBD1	NA	TRBJ1-1	15	TRBV5-4	TGTGCCAGCAGCTTCGGGGACAGGACGAACACTGAAGCTTTCTTT	CASSFGDRTNTEAFF
TRBD2	NA	TRBJ2-1	15	TRBV4-2	TGTGCCAGCAGCCCCCGACTAGCAGGTTACAATGAGCAGTTCTTC	CASSPRLAGYNEQFF